This T cell receptor (beta chain) was identified in a study of blood T cells in healthy people across ages. General study findings and limits: Per-million-T-cell TCR beta diversity fell roughly linearly with age. Both naive CD4+ cell counts and diversity were greater in long-lived donors than in aged donors.

A second PCR, run for about 7 to 11 cycles, used a sample-barcoded 5' primer plus a J-beta primer mix. All cDNA molecules were each tagged by a template-switch adaptor with 12 random nucleotides. TCRdb ran MiXCR on the 5' RACE reads and lists one entry per CDR3 protein. The sample contains 1 million to 1.2 million distinct CDR3 sequences, 35% to 40% of which appear only once. Note on this clonotype: Its antigen is currently unknown.

The V and J ends lost 4 bases and 2 bases respectively, with 9 bases between them. The CDR3 covers 13 residues. Sequenced: blood. This TCR came from a man aged 18 to 30 in good health. V usage is TRBV12-3 or TRBV12-4 and J usage is TRBJ2-7; perhaps TRBD1 as D (6 bases). CDR3 protein: CASSWDTTYEQYF. In nucleotides, the CDR3 is TGTGCCAGCAGTTGGGACACGACCTACGAGCAGTACTTC.